This T cell receptor (beta chain) was sequenced for a study of T cells after yellow fever vaccination. About the study: Each low-cell-number fraction was prepared by means of SMART-Seq v4 Ultra Low Input. Study results and limitations: Although the secondary response was weaker, it peaked faster, at day 5 versus 15. In post-booster samples, most primary-vaccination clones reappeared (approximately 96% CD4, roughly 88% CD8).

A universal primer site and UMIs were added as TCR cDNA was made by 5'RACE template switching. TCRdb re-called the 5' RACE reads through MiXCR, storing one row per CDR3 protein. The sample contains hundreds of thousands of distinct CDR3 sequences, 20% to 25% of which appear only once. Germline V gene data show CDR1 as GTSNPN and CDR2 as SVGIG (reference sequence). The CDR3 has 14 residues. Between the trimmed V and J ends, which lost 0 bases and 3 bases, there was a span of 9 bases. In the case of this clonotype: What it recognizes is unknown.

This sequence originates from a young man who received the YFV17D yellow fever vaccine. This specimen consisted of PBMCs, obtained roughly 20 days after the first yellow fever vaccination. V is TRBV30 and J is TRBJ1-5; maybe TRBD1 (6 bases). The CDR3 DNA follows: TGTGCCTGGAGTGTAACAGGGATCAATCAGCCCCAGCATTTT. Translating it yields CAWSVTGINQPQHF.